The next 27 T cell receptor beta chains were all read from a single sample in a study of blood T cell repertoires in COVID-19. Using immunoSEQ multiplex PCR, the repertoire was profiled, and TCRdb retains in-frame clones only, with some absent. This sample yields some 73,000 clones, of which more than 60% are seen a single time; around 20% belongs to the top ten. Specimen: peripheral blood. Receptors were obtained from a man in his sixties with acute or convalescent COVID-19.

This clone was counted a few times. The rearrangement links TRBV7-6 to TRBJ1-1; 7 bases are a match to TRBD1. Germline CDR1 and CDR2: SGHVS and FNYEAQ. The V segment lost 2 bases and the J segment 2 bases; nucleotides outside the gene matches: 2. This CDR3 is built from 14 residues. The CDR3 loop is CASSLNRGNTEAFF. CDR3 sequence (DNA): TGTGCCAGCAGCTTAAACAGGGGAAACACTGAAGCTTTCTTT.

This clone was observed a single time. The V call is TRBV6-5, the J call TRBJ2-6, with TRBD2 as a possible D gene (6 bases). The V end lost 4 bases, the J end lost 0 bases, and 7 bases lay between the germline ends. This CDR3 has 15 amino acids. Per germline, CDR1 MNHEY and CDR2 SVGAGI. This CDR3 is CASSWGVSGANVLTF. Here the CDR3 DNA reads TGTGCCAGCAGTTGGGGGGTCTCTGGGGCCAACGTCCTGACTTTC.

This chain links TRBV2 with TRBJ2-7; TRBD1 is a possible D gene (5 bases). This CDR3 contains 12 residues. Germline CDR1 is SNHLY and CDR2 is FYNNEI. The ends were cut back, 8 bases at V and 1 base at J, with 9 bases in the middle. CDR3 sequence: CASADNSYEQYV. CDR3 nucleotide sequence: TGTGCCAGCGCGGACAATTCCTACGAGCAGTACGTC.

The chain has TRBV7-3 and TRBJ2-3; D is possibly TRBD1 (5 bases). Germline CDR1 is SGHTA and CDR2 is FQGTGA. V was cut by 1 base and J by 10 bases, with 12 bases left in between. This CDR3 is built from 13 residues. The CDR3 protein is CASSLKVQGAQYF. In DNA, the CDR3 is TGTGCCAGCAGCTTAAAGGTCCAGGGTGCGCAGTATTTT.

The rearrangement links TRBV7-9 to TRBJ2-3; 10 bases are shared with TRBD2. J was trimmed by 8 bases and V by 2 bases; bases with no gene match: 7. The CDR3 runs 15 residues. Germline V lookup: CDR1 SEHNR, CDR2 FQNEAQ (reference sequence). CDR3 sequence: CASSLQAGGPSTQYF. In DNA, the CDR3 is TGTGCCAGCAGCTTACAAGCGGGAGGGCCCAGTACGCAGTATTTT.

This clone was observed a few times. This chain links TRBV10-3 with TRBJ1-2; the match to TRBD1 covers 12 bases. V was clipped by 3 bases and J by 4 bases; unmatched bases: 9. Germline CDR1 and CDR2: ENHRY and SYGVKD. CDR3 length: 17 residues. The CDR3 region has the DNA TGTGCCATCAGTGATGGACTACCGGGACAGGGGGCCTATGGCTACACCTTC. This translates into CAISDGLPGQGAYGYTF.

This clone was detected only once. The chain employs TRBV30 and TRBJ2-1; 11 nucleotides align to TRBD2. CDR1 and CDR2 (germline): GTSNPN, SVGIG (reference sequence). The CDR3 sequence is 14 residues long. Losses at the gene ends were 3 bases for V and 3 bases for J; bases not matched to a gene: 1. As DNA, the CDR3 is TGTGCCTGGAGACTAGCGGGAGACTACAATGAGCAGTTCTTC. Protein product: CAWRLAGDYNEQFF.

The J gene is TRBJ1-2, the V gene TRBV9; TRBD1 matches at 8 bases. This CDR3 comprises 17 residues. The J segment lost 5 bases and the V segment lost 0 bases, leaving 12 bases of the junction unmatched. CDR1 and CDR2 from the germline V gene are SGDLS and YYNGEE. The CDR3 loop reads CASSVAYITGGFYGYTF. In DNA, the CDR3 is TGTGCCAGCAGCGTAGCTTACATTACAGGGGGTTTTTATGGCTACACCTTC.

This chain joins TRBV19 and TRBJ2-1; D gene unclear. The CDR3 loop spans 12 amino acids. Germline V CDR1 and CDR2: LNHDA, SQIVND (reference sequence). V lost 2 bases to trimming and J lost 10 bases, with 9 bases between them. The DNA for the CDR3 is TGTGCCAGTAGTATACGCCAGTTCGAGCAGTTCTTC. This sequence encodes CASSIRQFEQFF.

This rearrangement joins TRBV24-1 to TRBJ2-1; TRBD2 matches 7 bases. V lost 0 bases to trimming and J lost 2 bases; unmatched junction nucleotides: 9. CDR1 and CDR2 from the germline V gene are KGHDR and SFDVKD. CDR3 size: 18 residues. The CDR3 bases are TGTGCCACCAGTGATTTGGGTAGCCGGGGGAGGGCCTACAATGAGCAGTTCTTC. As protein: CATSDLGSRGRAYNEQFF.

This chain connects TRBV19 to TRBJ2-3; a weak D match, TRBD2 (5 bases). Germline CDR1 LNHDA, CDR2 SQIVND (reference sequence). Deletions cut 4 bases from V and 0 bases from J, with 8 bases between. The CDR3 sequence is 14 residues long. The CDR3 bases are TGTGCCAGTAGTAGACTATCTAGCACAGATACGCAGTATTTT. Its protein product is CASSRLSSTDTQYF. The variable domain in full, with the rest retrieved from reference TRBV19 and TRBJ2-3, is DGGITQSPKYLFRKEGQNVTLSCEQNLNHDAMYWYRQDPGQGLRLIYYSQIVNDFQKGDIAEGYSVSREKKESFPLTVTSAQKNPTAFYLCASSRLSSTDTQYFGPGTRLTVL.

The chain has TRBV5-4 and TRBJ2-5, with D unresolved. The CDR3 extends over 15 amino acids. V was cut by 2 bases and J by 5 bases, with 16 bases left in between. The germline V gene encodes CDR1 SGHNT and CDR2 YYREEE (reference sequence). The CDR3 coding sequence is TGTGCCAGCAGCTTAAGTGGATCGAAGAGGGAGACCCAGTACTTC. The encoded protein is CASSLSGSKRETQYF.

The CDR3 loop is CASSQDRTDTQYF. DNA for the CDR3: TGTGCCAGCAGCCAAGACAGGACAGATACGCAGTATTTT. V usage is TRBV14 and J usage is TRBJ2-3, with D hard to call. Germline V gene data show CDR1 as SGHDN and CDR2 as FVKESK. CDR3 length equals 13 residues. Trimming shortened V by 0 bases and J by 3 bases, and 4 bases separated the two germline ends.

The chain links TRBV4-2 to TRBJ2-7; TRBD1 matches 11 bases. Per germline, CDR1 LGHNA and CDR2 YNFKEQ. After removal of 3 bases from V and 4 bases from J, the junction contained 8 bases not matched to a gene. The CDR3 is 16 residues long. In nucleotides, the CDR3 is TGTGCCAGCAGCCACCATTCCGGGACAGGGGGGTACGAGCAGTACTTC. Its protein product is CASSHHSGTGGYEQYF.

V usage is TRBV4-1 and J usage is TRBJ1-5; 8 nucleotides match TRBD1. This CDR3 has 21 amino acids. The V and J ends lost 1 base and 0 bases, in that order; junction bases with no gene match: 17. Germline V gives CDR1 MGHRA, CDR2 YSYEKL. In DNA, the CDR3 is TGCGCCAGCAGCCAAGCGACGGGTCGCAGGGGGCGGATCGGTAGCAATCAGCCCCAGCATTTT. Translated: CASSQATGRRGRIGSNQPQHF.

This clone was seen just once. The V and J genes are TRBV6-5 and TRBJ2-4, with 9 bases that match TRBD1. The CDR3 totals 14 residues. J lost 9 bases, V lost 5 bases, and 8 bases had no gene match. Germline V lookup: CDR1 MNHEY, CDR2 SVGAGI. CDR3 loop: CASSRGQGGGIQYF. CDR3 coding DNA: TGTGCCAGCAGTAGGGGACAGGGTGGTGGCATTCAGTACTTC.

The rearrangement links TRBV14 to TRBJ1-1; D ambiguous. CDR3 length: 13 residues. Germline V gene lookup returns CDR1 SGHDN and CDR2 FVKESK. V shed 2 bases and J shed 1 base, with 5 bases lying between them. CDR3 DNA: TGTGCCAGCAGCCAAACACGGAACACTGAAGCTTTCTTT. It encodes CASSQTRNTEAFF.

This clone occurred a few times. This chain connects TRBV12-3 or TRBV12-4 to TRBJ2-7; possibly TRBD2 for D (5 bases). V was cut by 3 bases and J by 2 bases, with 8 bases left in between. The CDR3 totals 13 residues. CDR3 nucleotide sequence: TGTGCCAGCAGTTTGAGGGTTCCCTACGAGCAGTACTTC. Translation: CASSLRVPYEQYF.

The chain employs TRBV14 and TRBJ2-3, with 9 bases matching TRBD1. V lost 3 bases, J lost 3 bases, and 7 bases stayed unmatched. In germline, CDR1 is SGHDN, CDR2 FVKESK. This CDR3 comprises 16 residues. CDR3 in DNA: TGTGCCAGCAGCCACCACAGGGGGCGCAGGACAGATACGCAGTATTTT. This codes for CASSHHRGRRTDTQYF. The entire variable domain, with the rest obtained from reference TRBV14 and TRBJ2-3, is as follows: EAGVTQFPSHSVIEKGQTVTLRCDPISGHDNLYWYRRVMGKEIKFLLHFVKESKQDESGMPNNRFLAERTGGTYSTLKVQPAELEDSGVYFCASSHHRGRRTDTQYFGPGTRLTVL.

This clone was recorded only once. The chain has TRBV9 and TRBJ1-1; D call uncertain. The ends were cut back, 3 bases at V and 4 bases at J, with 19 bases in the middle. Germline CDR1 SGDLS, CDR2 YYNGEE. This CDR3 has 16 amino acids. Written as DNA, the CDR3 is TGTGCCAGCAGCGAGAACCGTTTGACCCCGGGCACTGAAGCTTTCTTT. Translating gives CASSENRLTPGTEAFF. Full variable domain (remainder filled in from reference TRBV9 and TRBJ1-1): DSGVTQTPKHLITATGQRVTLRCSPRSGDLSVYWYQQSLDQGLQFLIQYYNGEERAKGNILERFSAQQFPDLHSELNLSSLELGDSALYFCASSENRLTPGTEAFFGQGTRLTVV.

The gene calls are TRBV5-6 and TRBJ1-2; D possibly corresponds to TRBD1 (5 bases). The CDR3 extends over 14 amino acids. Germline loops: CDR1 SGHDT, CDR2 YYEEEE. The V end lost 0 bases, the J end lost 1 base, and 7 bases lay between the germline ends. In DNA, the CDR3 is TGTGCCAGCAGCTTGGATCAGGGTAACTATGGCTACACCTTC. Translated: CASSLDQGNYGYTF.

The V and J genes are TRBV3-1 (or the pseudogene TRBV3-2) and TRBJ2-1, with 8 bases lining up with TRBD1. The CDR3 totals 14 residues. J gave up 6 bases and V 4 bases, and 5 bases lay outside the gene matches. The germline V gene has CDR1 LGHDT and CDR2 YNNKEL (reference sequence). As DNA, the CDR3 is TGTGCCAGCAGCCCCGGGACAGGAATCAATGAGCAGTTCTTC. This sequence encodes CASSPGTGINEQFF.

The chain recombines TRBV20-1 with TRBJ2-7, with 8 bases fitting TRBD1. Per germline, CDR1 DFQATT and CDR2 SNEGSKA (reference sequence). The CDR3 length is 16 residues. V shed 3 bases, J shed 2 bases, and the junction held 12 bases outside the gene matches. The chain's CDR3 is CSASDLDRGRTYEQYF. CDR3 sequence (DNA): TGCAGTGCTAGTGATCTAGACAGGGGAAGAACCTACGAGCAGTACTTC.

The chain employs TRBV5-6 and TRBJ1-1, with 8 bases that match TRBD1. The CDR3 spans 15 residues. J gave up 1 base and V 3 bases, and 5 bases lay outside the gene matches. Germline loops: CDR1 SGHDT, CDR2 YYEEEE. CDR3 in DNA: TGTGCCAGCAGCTCTAGGACAGGGCGGAACACTGAAGCTTTCTTT. Amino acids: CASSSRTGRNTEAFF.

This clone was seen at least ten times. The J gene is TRBJ2-2, the V gene TRBV6-5, with TRBD2 matching 8 bases. The CDR3 has 15 residues. The V gene's germline CDR1 is MNHEY and CDR2 SVGAGI. V was pared by 6 bases and J by 1 base, with 4 bases of the junction left unmatched. CDR3 region: CASRILAENTGELFF. CDR3 sequence (DNA): TGTGCCAGCAGGATACTAGCGGAGAACACCGGGGAGCTGTTTTTT.

The chain has TRBV5-5 and TRBJ1-4, with 7 positions matching TRBD1. CDR1 is SGHKS and CDR2 is YYEKEE in the germline V gene (reference sequence). Trimming cost V 7 bases and J 5 bases; bases outside gene matches: 2. This CDR3 has 12 amino acids. CDR3 in DNA: TGTGCCAGCGGGACAGAGAATGAAAAACTGTTTTTT. This gives the protein CASGTENEKLFF.

This clone was recorded a few times. The chain is built from TRBV6-1 and TRBJ2-1, with 7 bases lining up with TRBD2. Germline CDR1 MNHNS, CDR2 SASEGT. V gave up 5 bases and J gave up 10 bases; unmatched junction bases: 8. The CDR3 consists of 13 residues. CDR3 bases: TGTGCCAGCAGTTTTCCCCGCGGGGGAGAGCAGTTCTTC. It is translated as CASSFPRGGEQFF.